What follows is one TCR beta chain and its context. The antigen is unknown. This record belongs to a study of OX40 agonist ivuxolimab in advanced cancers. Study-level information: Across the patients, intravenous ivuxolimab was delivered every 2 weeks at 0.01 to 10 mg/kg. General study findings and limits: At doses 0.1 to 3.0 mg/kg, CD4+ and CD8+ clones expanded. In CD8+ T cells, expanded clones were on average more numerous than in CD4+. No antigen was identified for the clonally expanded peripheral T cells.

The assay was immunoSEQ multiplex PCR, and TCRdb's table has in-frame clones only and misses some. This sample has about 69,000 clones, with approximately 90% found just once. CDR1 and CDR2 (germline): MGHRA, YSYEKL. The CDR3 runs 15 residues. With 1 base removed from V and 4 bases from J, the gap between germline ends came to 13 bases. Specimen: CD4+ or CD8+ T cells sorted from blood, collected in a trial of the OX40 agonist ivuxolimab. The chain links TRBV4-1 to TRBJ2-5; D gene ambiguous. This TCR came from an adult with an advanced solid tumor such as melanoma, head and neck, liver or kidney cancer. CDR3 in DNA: TGCGCCAGCAGCCAAGTTTTAAGAGAAGGAGAGACCCAGTACTTC. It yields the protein CASSQVLREGETQYF.